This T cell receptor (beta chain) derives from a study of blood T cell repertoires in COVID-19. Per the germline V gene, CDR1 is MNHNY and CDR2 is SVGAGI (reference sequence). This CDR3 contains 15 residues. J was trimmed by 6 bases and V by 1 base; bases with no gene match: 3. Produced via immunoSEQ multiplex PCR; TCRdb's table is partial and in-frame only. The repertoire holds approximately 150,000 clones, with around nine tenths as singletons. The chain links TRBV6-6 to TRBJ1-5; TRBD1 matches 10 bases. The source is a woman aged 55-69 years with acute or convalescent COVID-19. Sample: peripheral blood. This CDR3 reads CASSYFGQGGQPQHF. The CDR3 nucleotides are TGTGCCAGCAGTTACTTCGGACAGGGGGGTCAGCCCCAGCATTTT.